These 20 T cell receptor beta chains came from one sample sequenced in a study of blood T cell repertoires in COVID-19. The repertoire was sequenced with immunoSEQ multiplex PCR; TCRdb's copy has only in-frame clones and lacks some. The sample comprises approximately 390,000 clones, roughly 86% of which are singletons, and around 1.9% rests with the top ten. Sequenced material: PBMCs or T cells enriched from blood (not recorded which). The receptors were gathered from a woman aged 40 to 55 with acute COVID-19.

The chain links TRBV7-2 to TRBJ2-1, with D unresolved. Germline assignment: CDR1 SGHTA and CDR2 FQGNSA. V shed 7 bases and J shed 3 bases, with 4 bases lying between them. There are 11 residues in the CDR3. CDR3: CASNIYNEQFF. CDR3 in DNA: TGTGCCAGCAACATCTACAATGAGCAGTTCTTC.

The V and J genes are TRBV12-5 and TRBJ1-2; D remains ambiguous. V was cut by 4 bases and J by 4 bases, with 7 bases left in between. CDR1 and CDR2 (germline): LGHNT, FRNRAP. This CDR3 spans 12 amino acids. The CDR3 region is CASGSLSYGYTF. Written as DNA, the CDR3 is TGTGCTAGTGGTTCCCTAAGCTATGGCTACACCTTC.

The CDR3: CASSFSGGDGTGELFF. DNA of the CDR3: TGTGCCAGCAGCTTCTCGGGGGGGGATGGCACCGGGGAGCTGTTTTTT. The chain couples TRBV11-2 to TRBJ2-2; TRBD2 matches 8 bases. Germline CDR1 is SGHAT and CDR2 is FQNNGV. The CDR3 is 16 residues long. Trimming cost V 3 bases and J 4 bases; bases outside gene matches: 7. Full variable domain (missing parts from reference TRBV11-2 and TRBJ2-2): EAGVAQSPRYKIIEKRQSVAFWCNPISGHATLYWYQQILGQGPKLLIQFQNNGVVDDSQLPKDRFSAERLKGVDSTLKIQPAKLEDSAVYLCASSFSGGDGTGELFFGEGSRLTVL.

As for this clone: Other DNA sequences from this sample encode an identical CDR3 as well. This chain joins TRBV5-5 and TRBJ1-5; 7 nucleotides match TRBD1. Trimming at V came to 4 bases and at J to 2 bases, leaving 6 bases not matched to a gene. CDR1 is SGHKS, CDR2 YYEKEE, per germline (reference sequence). The CDR3 is 15 residues long. The DNA for the CDR3 is TGTGCCAGCAGCCGATCCGGGACAGGCAATCAGCCCCAGCATTTT. Protein product: CASSRSGTGNQPQHF.

This chain uses TRBV19 with TRBJ1-2; TRBD1 agrees at 7 bases. This CDR3 region has 12 residues. J was trimmed by 3 bases and V by 9 bases; bases with no gene match: 4. CDR1 is LNHDA and CDR2 is SQIVND in the germline V gene (reference sequence). The CDR3 coding sequence is TGTGCCAGCGTGGACAGGTACTATGGCTACACCTTC. This codes for CASVDRYYGYTF.

The gene calls are TRBV15 and TRBJ2-2; no definite D call. The CDR3 is made up of 15 amino acids. Germline CDR1 and CDR2: LNHNV and YYDKDF (reference sequence). V was clipped by 4 bases and J by 1 base, with 10 bases between them. CDR3: CATSKTDRNTGELFF. In DNA form, the CDR3 reads TGTGCCACCAGCAAAACAGACCGGAACACCGGGGAGCTGTTTTTT.

The chain recombines TRBV23-1 with TRBJ1-6, with D perhaps TRBD1 (6 bases). TRBV23-1 is filed as an ORF, its function uncertain. The V gene lost 4 bases and the J gene lost 0 bases, with 13 bases spanning the gap. The CDR3 sequence is 17 residues long. CDR3: CASSPHRVSSYNSPLHF. In nucleotides, the CDR3 is TGCGCCAGCAGTCCACACAGGGTTAGCTCCTATAATTCACCCCTCCACTTT.

V usage is TRBV11-2 and J usage is TRBJ1-6, with 11 positions matching TRBD1. The CDR3 runs to 15 residues. From germline, CDR1 is SGHAT and CDR2 FQNNGV. V shed 5 bases and J 8 bases; nucleotides not matched to a gene: 5. The CDR3 region is CASSAGQGVDSPLHF. The CDR3 DNA is TGTGCCAGCAGCGCGGGACAGGGGGTCGATTCACCCCTCCACTTT.

CDR3 DNA: TGTGCCAGTAGTAGGGTAGCGGGGGCTATCTACAATGAGCAGTTCTTC. Translating it yields CASSRVAGAIYNEQFF. The chain links TRBV19 to TRBJ2-1; 9 nucleotides match TRBD2. Germline CDR1 reads LNHDA; CDR2 reads SQIVND (reference sequence). The CDR3 has 16 amino acids. V dropped 4 bases and J dropped 3; count of bases not matched to a gene: 7. The full variable domain, its missing parts supplied by reference TRBV19 and TRBJ2-1, is DGGITQSPKYLFRKEGQNVTLSCEQNLNHDAMYWYRQDPGQGLRLIYYSQIVNDFQKGDIAEGYSVSREKKESFPLTVTSAQKNPTAFYLCASSRVAGAIYNEQFFGPGTRLTVL.

In its sample, this clone was seen once. The chain employs TRBV2 and TRBJ1-3; D ambiguous. Trimming removed 7 bases at V and 0 bases at J, with 10 bases between. Germline CDR1 and CDR2: SNHLY and FYNNEI. The CDR3 loop spans 14 amino acids. This CDR3 reads CASIREYSGNTIYF. Here the CDR3 DNA reads TGTGCCAGCATACGGGAATACTCTGGAAACACCATATATTTT.

The chain recombines TRBV7-2 with TRBJ1-3; D gene uncertain. CDR3 length: 16 residues. V shed 2 bases and J shed 4 bases, with 15 bases lying between them. Germline CDR1 is SGHTA and CDR2 is FQGNSA. The chain's CDR3 is CASSLSAIGRGNTIYF. The CDR3 region has the DNA TGTGCCAGCAGCTTATCTGCTATTGGTCGCGGAAACACCATATATTTT.

The table lists this clone with a count of one. The genes are TRBV5-1 and TRBJ1-4, with 9 bases matching TRBD1. Trimming removed 0 bases from V and 8 bases from J; junction bases left unmatched: 5. The V gene's germline CDR1 is SGHRS and CDR2 YFSETQ. CDR3 length equals 15 residues. This chain's CDR3 is CASSLDRGRGEKLFF. The CDR3 bases are TGCGCCAGCAGCTTGGACAGGGGGCGCGGAGAAAAACTGTTTTTT.

CDR3 sequence (DNA): TGTGCCAGCAGCCCACGGGGGGGCGGCAATGAGCAGTTCTTC. Protein product: CASSPRGGGNEQFF. The rearrangement uses TRBV3-1 (or the pseudogene TRBV3-2) and TRBJ2-1; 8 nucleotides agree with TRBD2. J was trimmed by 6 bases and V by 4 bases; bases with no gene match: 5. The V gene's germline CDR1 is LGHDT and CDR2 YNNKEL (reference sequence). The CDR3 extends over 14 amino acids.

The V and J genes are TRBV6-5 and TRBJ2-7, with 10 bases that match TRBD2. V dropped 6 bases and J dropped 0; count of bases not matched to a gene: 2. CDR3 length: 14 amino acids. Germline V gives CDR1 MNHEY, CDR2 SVGAGI. CDR3 residues: CASRRTSGSYEQYF. CDR3 in DNA: TGTGCCAGCAGGCGGACTAGCGGCTCCTACGAGCAGTACTTC.

The J gene is TRBJ2-5, the V gene TRBV2, with 15 bases lining up with TRBD2. The CDR3 is 16 amino acids. Germline V CDR1 and CDR2: SNHLY, FYNNEI. The V gene end was trimmed by 7 bases and the J gene end by 2 bases; junction bases not matched to a gene: 5. CDR3 sequence: CASIGTSGGIQETQYF. CDR3 in DNA: TGTGCCAGCATTGGGACTAGCGGGGGGATACAAGAGACCCAGTACTTC.

The V gene is TRBV10-1, the J gene TRBJ1-1; D is perhaps TRBD1 (6 bases). Germline V gives CDR1 WNHNN, CDR2 SYGVQD (reference sequence). V lost 7 bases to trimming and J lost 5 bases, with 17 bases between them. This CDR3 spans 14 amino acids. Here the CDR3 DNA reads TGCGCCAGCACCTTAAACAGGGATCGAACTGAAGCTTTCTTT. Residues: CASTLNRDRTEAFF.

The CDR3 nucleotides are TGTGCCAGCAGCTTCAACTACAGGGGTGACATTTACGAGCAGTACTTC. It encodes CASSFNYRGDIYEQYF. The chain has TRBV7-6 and TRBJ2-7; 7 positions agree with TRBD1. The CDR3 consists of 16 residues. CDR1 is SGHVS, CDR2 FNYEAQ, per germline. Germline trimming cut 3 bases from V and 4 bases from J; bases unmatched to any gene: 12. The full variable domain, rest sourced from reference TRBV7-6 and TRBJ2-7, is GAGVSQSPRYKVTKRGQDVALRCDPISGHVSLYWYRQALGQGPEFLTYFNYEAQQDKSGLPNDRFSAERPEGSISTLTIQRTEQRDSAMYRCASSFNYRGDIYEQYFGPGTRLTVT.

The chain couples TRBV7-8 to TRBJ2-1; tentative D call: TRBD2 (5 bases). This CDR3 comprises 14 residues. V shed 5 bases and J shed 8 bases, with 16 bases lying between them. Germline assignment: CDR1 SGHVS and CDR2 FQNEAQ. CDR3 coding DNA: TGTGCCAGCAGCGACTATTCAACAGCGGATGAGCAGTTCTTC. This sequence encodes CASSDYSTADEQFF.

The chain couples TRBV3-1 (or the pseudogene TRBV3-2) to TRBJ2-7; D is possibly TRBD1 (5 bases). CDR1 and CDR2 (germline): LGHDT, YNNKEL (reference sequence). This CDR3 contains 16 residues. V lost 0 bases and J lost 0, with 12 bases in between. Here the CDR3 DNA reads TGTGCCAGCAGCCAAGATATCAGGGCTCCCTCCTACGAGCAGTACTTC. It specifies CASSQDIRAPSYEQYF.

This chain connects TRBV6-6 to TRBJ1-1; TRBD1 is a possible D gene (6 bases). There are 14 residues in the CDR3. V lost 5 bases and J lost 1, with 11 bases in between. Per germline, CDR1 MNHNY and CDR2 SVGAGI (reference sequence). The CDR3 spells CASSPRGTNTEAFF. CDR3 nucleotide sequence: TGTGCCAGCAGTCCGAGGGGGACGAACACTGAAGCTTTCTTT.